Described below is a single TCR beta chain sequence and its context. This record belongs to a study of human T cells and chemical hapten exposure. Time point indicated: pre-sensitization, week 0. Treatment noted: therapeutic diphenylcyclopropenone sensitization with weekly scalp DPC. Trimming took 3 bases from V and 9 from J, leaving 15 bases between them. This CDR3 spans 15 amino acids. TCRdb re-called the RACE reads with MiXCR, one entry per CDR3 protein. The sample carries approximately 260,000 distinct CDR3 sequences, 7.7% recorded once. The sequenced sample was whole blood, obtained in connection with sensitization to the hapten diphenylcyclopropenone (DPC). The chain employs TRBV12-3 or TRBV12-4 and TRBJ1-6; D gene uncertain. This clonotype originated in a man between 18 and 35 years old with alopecia areata. Some clones in this sample may be carry-over from other donors' samples. CDR3 bases: TGTGCCAGCAGTTTCGGTGGGCTAGGGAGTTCACCCCTCCACTTT. Protein product: CASSFGGLGSSPLHF.